This T cell receptor beta chain was obtained from a study of blood T cell repertoires in COVID-19. Across the whole study: Samples representing acute and convalescent COVID-19 were sourced from the United States, Italy and Spain. Sample material is recorded as cDNA or gDNA derived from T cells, B-cell-depleted T cells, or PBMCs.

Per the original data handling: Amplification from reference gene primers served as the basis for estimated nucleated cell counts. Method: immunoSEQ multiplex PCR; TCRdb's copy keeps in-frame clones and lacks some. V and J calls and clone size are given by that table; D and trimming were obtained from the DNA. The sample carries about 65,000 clones, 70% to 85% recorded once. The TCR was taken from a human donor in a cohort sampled during active COVID-19. The material sequenced was peripheral blood.

CDR3 protein: CASSLTDNYGYTF. The CDR3 coding sequence is TGTGCCAGCAGCCTGACAGACAACTATGGCTACACCTTC. This chain connects TRBV6-6 to TRBJ1-2, with D tentatively TRBD1 (5 bases). V lost 6 bases, J lost 2 bases, and 10 bases lay in between. Per germline, CDR1 MNHNY and CDR2 SVGAGI (reference sequence). The CDR3 has 13 residues.